This passage covers 16 T cell receptor beta chains from one sample sequenced in a study of CD8 T cells in Susac syndrome. Random hexamers served to reverse transcribe roughly 0.45 to 1 ug RNA. TCRdb independently ran MiXCR on the immunoSEQ multiplex PCR reads; one entry per CDR3 protein. The table lists tens of thousands of distinct CDR3 sequences, roughly 96% of them singletons, with roughly 0.44% in the top ten. Sequencing was done on a sample of CD8+ T cells from PBMCs. The receptors were sampled from a human donor with Susac syndrome.

The count of this clonotype is one. This chain uses TRBV2 with TRBJ1-2, with D uncertain. Germline assignment: CDR1 SNHLY and CDR2 FYNNEI. The length of the CDR3 is 11 residues. V was trimmed by 5 bases and J by 5 bases, leaving 6 bases between them. CDR3 nucleotide sequence: TGTGCCAGCAGTTACCAATATGGCTACACCTTC. It translates to CASSYQYGYTF.

The chain has TRBV15 and TRBJ2-5; D gene uncertain. Germline V CDR1 and CDR2: LNHNV, YYDKDF (reference sequence). Trimming removed 0 bases from V and 2 bases from J, with 10 bases in between. The CDR3 has 15 residues. The CDR3, as DNA: TGTGCCACCAGCAGAGATCGGGCAAATCAAGAGACCCAGTACTTC. It yields the protein CATSRDRANQETQYF.

This sequence joins TRBV15 and TRBJ2-5; D is unresolved. V lost 3 bases and J lost 7, with 15 bases in between. CDR3 length: 14 residues. Germline CDR1 and CDR2: LNHNV and YYDKDF (reference sequence). The CDR3 protein is CATSSKAGSWTQYF. CDR3 in DNA: TGTGCCACCAGCAGCAAAGCCGGAAGTTGGACCCAGTACTTC. Full variable domain (remainder filled in from reference TRBV15 and TRBJ2-5): DAMVIQNPRYQVTQFGKPVTLSCSQTLNHNVMYWYQQKSSQAPKLLFHYYDKDFNNEADTPDNFQSRRPNTSFCFLDIRSPGLGDTAMYLCATSSKAGSWTQYFGPGTRLLVL.

The chain is built from TRBV18 and TRBJ1-1, with D maybe TRBD1 (5 bases). Germline CDR1 and CDR2: KGHSH and LQKENI. The CDR3 is 13 amino acids. The V gene lost 6 bases and the J gene lost 7 bases, with 15 bases spanning the gap. The CDR3 coding sequence is TGTGCCAGCTCCCAAAGGACGGGGGATGAAGCTTTCTTT. This codes for CASSQRTGDEAFF.

The V call is TRBV5-1, the J call TRBJ2-7; 7 bases match TRBD2. Germline V gives CDR1 SGHRS, CDR2 YFSETQ. V lost 7 bases and J lost 6; bases outside the gene matches: 10. The CDR3 has 13 residues. The CDR3: CASPSGGSGEQYF. CDR3 sequence (DNA): TGCGCCAGCCCTTCAGGCGGGAGTGGCGAGCAGTACTTC.

The V and J genes are TRBV24-1 and TRBJ1-1, with D possibly matching TRBD1 (5 bases). This CDR3 spans 17 amino acids. The V and J ends lost 5 bases and 1 base respectively, with 19 bases between them. Germline values: CDR1 KGHDR, CDR2 SFDVKD. The CDR3 loop is CATSANGGAGPNTEAFF. CDR3 sequence (DNA): TGTGCCACCAGTGCAAATGGTGGGGCAGGACCGAACACTGAAGCTTTCTTT.

The chain combines TRBV7-9 with TRBJ1-2, with a weak D call TRBD1 (6 bases). Germline lookup yields CDR1 SEHNR and CDR2 FQNEAQ (reference sequence). Trimming removed 3 bases from V and 1 base from J, with 12 bases in between. The CDR3 extends over 15 amino acids. The CDR3 nucleotides read TGTGCCAGCAGCTTCGGACAGCAGGTTAACTATGGCTACACCTTC. It translates to CASSFGQQVNYGYTF. Combining the CDR3 with reference TRBV7-9 and TRBJ1-2 gives the whole variable domain DTGVSQNPRHKITKRGQNVTFRCDPISEHNRLYWYRQTLGQGPEFLTYFQNEAQLEKSRLLSDRFSAERPKGSFSTLEIQRTEQGDSAMYLCASSFGQQVNYGYTFGSGTRLTVV.

The chain combines TRBV4-3 with TRBJ2-5; 10 bases align to TRBD1. There are 16 residues in the CDR3. The ends lost 4 bases at V and 1 base at J; junction bases unmatched: 6. Germline values: CDR1 LGHNA, CDR2 YSLEER. CDR3 amino acids: CASSPGDRGSQETQYF. Written as DNA, the CDR3 is TGCGCCAGCAGCCCGGGGGACAGGGGATCCCAAGAGACCCAGTACTTC.

The rearrangement uses TRBV6-5 and TRBJ2-7, with 10 bases matching TRBD1. CDR3 length: 13 amino acids. The germline V gene has CDR1 MNHEY and CDR2 SVGAGI. The ends lost 3 bases at V and 5 bases at J; junction bases unmatched: 1. Here the CDR3 reads CASSYGQGDEQYF. The CDR3 region has the DNA TGTGCCAGCAGTTATGGACAGGGGGACGAGCAGTACTTC.

V gene TRBV6-6 combines with J gene TRBJ2-1; 8 bases align to TRBD2. The germline V gene has CDR1 MNHNY and CDR2 SVGAGI (reference sequence). This CDR3 has 16 amino acids. The V gene end was trimmed by 6 bases and the J gene end by 4 bases; junction bases not matched to a gene: 11. In DNA form, the CDR3 reads TGTGCCAGCAGCCTCTGGTTAGCGGGAAATTACAATGAGCAGTTCTTC. Translating it yields CASSLWLAGNYNEQFF.

The gene calls are TRBV7-9 and TRBJ2-3; 8 nucleotides match TRBD1. Losses at the gene ends were 4 bases for V and 4 bases for J; bases not matched to a gene: 4. Germline-derived CDR1 and CDR2 are SEHNR and FQNEAQ (reference sequence). The CDR3 has 14 amino acids. The CDR3 loop is CASSSRQGSDTQYF. DNA of the CDR3: TGTGCCAGCAGCTCCCGACAGGGGTCAGATACGCAGTATTTT.

The gene calls are TRBV20-1 and TRBJ1-2; weak D call: TRBD1 (5 bases). Germline CDR1 reads DFQATT; CDR2 reads SNEGSKA (reference sequence). There are 11 residues in the CDR3. CDR3 loop: CRGGDPYGYTF. DNA of the CDR3: TGCAGGGGGGGGGATCCATATGGCTACACCTTC.

The J gene is TRBJ2-7, the V gene TRBV20-1; 12 positions match TRBD2. The trim removed 6 bases at V and 3 bases at J, leaving 6 bases unmatched. The germline V gene has CDR1 DFQATT and CDR2 SNEGSKA (reference sequence). The CDR3 consists of 14 residues. In DNA, the CDR3 is TGCAGTGCACCGACTAGCGGGAGTTTCTACGAGCAGTACTTC. It encodes CSAPTSGSFYEQYF.

V gene TRBV9 combines with J gene TRBJ1-4; a weak D match, TRBD1 (5 bases). The CDR3 is made up of 15 amino acids. Germline CDR1 is SGDLS and CDR2 is YYNGEE. The germline V and J ends were trimmed by 2 bases and 3 bases, with 11 bases remaining between them. The CDR3 DNA reads TGTGCCAGCAGCGTCAAAGACAGAGCTAATGAAAAACTGTTTTTT. This encodes CASSVKDRANEKLFF.

A single count supports this clonotype. The rearrangement links TRBV30 to TRBJ2-1; TRBD2 aligns across 8 bases. The CDR3 is 13 amino acids. Germline CDR1 is GTSNPN and CDR2 is SVGIG (reference sequence). Trimming cost V 5 bases and J 9 bases; bases outside gene matches: 9. This CDR3 is CAWLGTGGGEQFF. Written as DNA, the CDR3 is TGTGCCTGGCTAGGGACGGGAGGGGGTGAGCAGTTCTTC.

V is TRBV7-8 and J is TRBJ1-4; the D gene is possibly TRBD1 (5 bases). Per the germline V gene, CDR1 is SGHVS and CDR2 is FQNEAQ. CDR3 length: 14 amino acids. V was trimmed by 5 bases and J by 12 bases, leaving 19 bases between them. The chain's CDR3 is CASSHTPEETELFF. The CDR3 nucleotides read TGTGCCAGCAGCCATACACCCGAGGAGACAGAACTGTTTTTT.